Presented here are 23 T cell receptor beta chains from one specimen sequenced in a study of T-cell reconstitution after alpha-beta-depleted transplantation in children. During its preparation, the TCRbeta library received unique molecular identifiers. A single record per CDR3 protein comes from TCRdb applying MiXCR to the PCR reads. The sample has about 610,000 distinct CDR3 sequences; under 12% are singletons. The sequences come from PBMCs from the stem cell graft donor, collected from the stem cell graft. Receptor source: a human donor who donated a stem cell graft to a child with acute myeloid leukemia.

The sample holds a few counts of this clonotype. CDR3 loop: CSARDKVVVNEQFF. The CDR3 DNA reads TGCAGTGCTAGAGATAAAGTAGTAGTGAATGAGCAGTTCTTC. The rearrangement uses TRBV20-1 and TRBJ2-1; D is unresolved. V gave up 0 bases and J gave up 7 bases, with 13 bases separating them. The CDR3 contains 14 residues. CDR1 is DFQATT and CDR2 is SNEGSKA in the germline V gene (reference sequence).

This clonotype was counted many times. CDR3 in amino acids: CASSYSRGRISYEQYF. Written as DNA, the CDR3 is TGTGCCAGCAGTTACTCTCGGGGACGGATCTCCTACGAGCAGTACTTC. The chain has TRBV6-2 or TRBV6-3 and TRBJ2-7, with D perhaps assigned TRBD1 or TRBD2 (5 bases each). The CDR3 sequence is 16 residues long. In germline, CDR1 is MNHEY, CDR2 SVGEGT. Trimming removed 0 bases from V and 0 bases from J, with 12 bases in between.

This clonotype occurred a few times. The V and J genes are TRBV4-3 and TRBJ2-2; 8 bases are a match to TRBD2. With 3 bases clipped from V and 0 bases from J, the junction kept 6 bases outside the gene matches. This CDR3 is built from 17 residues. The germline CDR1 and CDR2 sequences are LGHNA and YSLEER. In nucleotides, the CDR3 is TGCGCCAGCAGCCACCTAATAGCGGGACCGAACACCGGGGAGCTGTTTTTT. Its protein product is CASSHLIAGPNTGELFF.

The chain combines TRBV5-1 with TRBJ1-1; perhaps TRBD1 as D (6 bases). Germline V gene lookup returns CDR1 SGHRS and CDR2 YFSETQ. The CDR3 covers 16 residues. V dropped 4 bases and J dropped 1 base, with 17 bases sitting between them. CDR3 amino acids: CASSQMSGGPNTEAFF. CDR3 sequence (DNA): TGCGCCAGCAGCCAGATGTCGGGGGGGCCGAACACTGAAGCTTTCTTT.

This clonotype was counted many times. The chain links TRBV29-1 to TRBJ2-4; 9 positions match TRBD2. The V gene's germline CDR1 is SQVTM and CDR2 ANQGSEA. V gave up 0 bases and J gave up 0 bases; unmatched junction bases: 9. The CDR3 consists of 18 residues. Written as DNA, the CDR3 is TGCAGCGTTGAAGATCTTCAGGCTAGCGGGGTAGCCAAAAACATTCAGTACTTC. Translating it yields CSVEDLQASGVAKNIQYF. The full variable domain, with the rest looked up from reference TRBV29-1 and TRBJ2-4, is SAVISQKPSRDICQRGTSLTIQCQVDSQVTMMFWYRQQPGQSLTLIATANQGSEATYESGFVIDKFPISRPNLTFSTLTVSNMSPEDSSIYLCSVEDLQASGVAKNIQYFGAGTRLSVL.

The sample holds a few counts of this clonotype. The rearrangement links TRBV25-1 to TRBJ2-4, with TRBD1 matching 7 bases. After removal of 4 bases from V and 14 bases from J, the junction contained 8 bases not matched to a gene. Germline assignment: CDR1 MGHDK and CDR2 SYGVNS. The CDR3 is made up of 12 amino acids. DNA of the CDR3: TGTGCCAGCAGTGCGGGAACAGGGGTTGAGTACTTC. Translated: CASSAGTGVEYF.

This clonotype has more than one count but fewer than ten. The chain is built from TRBV13 and TRBJ2-7, with D perhaps TRBD1 or TRBD2 (6 bases each). The germline CDR1 and CDR2 sequences are PRHDT and FYEKMQ (reference sequence). Trimming took 6 bases from V and 0 from J, leaving 18 bases between them. CDR3 length: 16 amino acids. CDR3: CASRRGGGQSSYEQYF. In DNA, the CDR3 is TGTGCCAGCAGACGCGGAGGGGGGCAGAGCTCCTACGAGCAGTACTTC.

Ten or more counts support this clonotype. CDR3 amino acids: CSVELAGTGVYEQYF. The CDR3 nucleotides are TGCAGCGTTGAACTAGCCGGGACAGGGGTCTACGAGCAGTACTTC. The rearrangement joins TRBV29-1 to TRBJ2-7, with 10 bases fitting TRBD1. The CDR3 covers 15 residues. Germline lookup yields CDR1 SQVTM and CDR2 ANQGSEA. The V segment lost 2 bases and the J segment 3 bases; nucleotides outside the gene matches: 7.

Ten or more counts support this clonotype. The rearrangement uses TRBV7-9 and TRBJ2-3, with D perhaps TRBD2 (6 bases). The V gene lost 4 bases and the J gene lost 5 bases, with 22 bases spanning the gap. The germline CDR1 and CDR2 sequences are SEHNR and FQNEAQ (reference sequence). This CDR3 is built from 17 residues. Here the CDR3 DNA reads TGTGCCAGCAGCTCCTGGAGACGGGCACGGGGGTTAGATACGCAGTATTTT. Residues: CASSSWRRARGLDTQYF.

In its sample, this clonotype was seen a few times. This chain connects TRBV20-1 to TRBJ2-1; D is ambiguous. Trimming pared 4 bases from V and 4 bases from J, leaving 20 bases between. The CDR3 is 16 residues long. The germline V gene encodes CDR1 DFQATT and CDR2 SNEGSKA (reference sequence). CDR3 sequence (DNA): TGCAGTGCTAAAGATATCGGCGGTCTCTATTACAATGAGCAGTTCTTC. Translation gives CSAKDIGGLYYNEQFF.

This clonotype was observed a handful of times. V is TRBV20-1 and J is TRBJ1-2; no clear D gene. The CDR3 contains 13 residues. V was trimmed by 5 bases and J by 4 bases, leaving 14 bases between them. Germline values: CDR1 DFQATT, CDR2 SNEGSKA (reference sequence). As DNA, the CDR3 is TGCAGTGCTCCCGGGATGTCTAGCTATGGCTACACCTTC. This codes for CSAPGMSSYGYTF.

DNA of the CDR3: TGCAGTGCTAGTCCCCCGAGTAGGACTGAAGCTTTCTTT. It translates to CSASPPSRTEAFF. The gene calls are TRBV20-1 and TRBJ1-1; D is unclear. The CDR3 sequence is 13 residues long. The V and J ends lost 3 bases and 5 bases respectively, with 13 bases between them. Germline V gene lookup returns CDR1 DFQATT and CDR2 SNEGSKA (reference sequence).

This clonotype appeared a few times. The chain is built from TRBV3-1 and TRBJ1-3; tentative D call: TRBD1 (5 bases). Trimming removed 0 bases from V and 4 bases from J, with 13 bases in between. This CDR3 is built from 16 residues. The V gene's germline CDR1 is LGHDT and CDR2 YNNKEL (reference sequence). The chain's CDR3 is CASSQEWDQKGNTIYF. For the CDR3, the DNA is TGTGCCAGCAGCCAAGAATGGGACCAAAAGGGAAACACCATATATTTT.

The chain uses TRBV7-2 and TRBJ2-7; 7 nucleotides agree with TRBD2. CDR3 length: 15 amino acids. V lost 3 bases to trimming and J lost 2 bases; unmatched junction nucleotides: 7. CDR1 and CDR2 from the germline V gene are SGHTA and FQGNSA. The CDR3 region has the DNA TGTGCCAGCAGCTTCCAAGCGGGAACCACCTACGAGCAGTACTTC. This sequence encodes CASSFQAGTTYEQYF.

The chain recombines TRBV9 with TRBJ2-1; D possibly matches TRBD1 or TRBD2 (5 bases each). CDR3 length: 15 amino acids. V was trimmed by 4 bases and J by 9 bases, leaving 20 bases between them. Germline loops: CDR1 SGDLS, CDR2 YYNGEE. The CDR3 is CASSSRDGSGGEQFF. The CDR3 DNA reads as TGTGCCAGCAGCTCCCGGGACGGATCAGGCGGTGAGCAGTTCTTC.

There are many counts of this clonotype. For the CDR3, the DNA is TGTGCCAGCAGTGAAGGGATGGCAGGAACCTACGAGCAGTACTTC. Translation: CASSEGMAGTYEQYF. The rearrangement links TRBV2 to TRBJ2-7; D is unresolved. V lost 1 base and J 2 bases, leaving 12 bases between the germline ends. Germline CDR1 and CDR2: SNHLY and FYNNEI. The CDR3 is 15 amino acids.

Concerning this clonotype: The CDR3 end shows no conserved phenylalanine or tryptophan, and so a read error is likely. The genes are TRBV28 and TRBJ1-1; D is perhaps TRBD1 (5 bases). The CDR3 runs to 14 residues. Germline values: CDR1 MDHEN, CDR2 SYDVKM. The V end lost 6 bases, the J end lost 1 base, and 12 bases lay between the germline ends. CDR3 amino acids: CASRLTTENTEAFY. As DNA, the CDR3 is TGTGCCAGCAGGCTCACGACAGAGAACACTGAAGCTTTCTAT.

This chain uses TRBV7-9 with TRBJ1-4, with D unresolved. CDR1 is SEHNR, CDR2 FQNEAQ, per germline (reference sequence). Deletions cut 3 bases from V and 4 bases from J, with 12 bases between. This CDR3 is built from 15 residues. CDR3 DNA: TGTGCCAGCAGCTTGCCCGGAGACTATAATGAAAAACTGTTTTTT. It codes for CASSLPGDYNEKLFF.

This clonotype appeared many times. The V and J genes are TRBV5-1 and TRBJ2-3, with 15 nucleotides matching TRBD2. With 3 bases clipped from V and 5 bases from J, the junction kept 7 bases outside the gene matches. Germline values: CDR1 SGHRS, CDR2 YFSETQ. There are 17 residues in the CDR3. In nucleotides, the CDR3 is TGCGCCAGCAGCTCCGGACTAGCGGGAGGGCCAGGAGATACGCAGTATTTT. It codes for CASSSGLAGGPGDTQYF.

This sequence joins TRBV7-2 and TRBJ1-5; perhaps TRBD1 as D (6 bases). Germline CDR1 and CDR2: SGHTA and FQGNSA. Trimming took off 4 bases at V and 3 bases at J, with 16 bases between the two ends. The CDR3 runs 16 residues. The CDR3 loop reads CASSSDGGGLNQPQHF. CDR3 nucleotides: TGTGCCAGCAGCTCCGATGGGGGCGGCCTCAATCAGCCCCAGCATTTT. The full variable domain, rest sourced from reference TRBV7-2 and TRBJ1-5, is GAGVSQSPSNKVTEKGKDVELRCDPISGHTALYWYRQSLGQGLEFLIYFQGNSAPDKSGLPSDRFSAERTGGSVSTLTIQRTQQEDSAVYLCASSSDGGGLNQPQHFGDGTRLSIL.

This clonotype came up a few times. This chain links TRBV19 with TRBJ1-1; 8 bases agree with TRBD1. V gave up 4 bases and J gave up 3 bases; unmatched junction bases: 1. The germline V gene encodes CDR1 LNHDA and CDR2 SQIVND (reference sequence). There are 13 residues in the CDR3. The chain's CDR3 is CASSTTGDTEAFF. CDR3 sequence (DNA): TGTGCCAGTAGTACGACAGGGGACACTGAAGCTTTCTTT.

V and J are TRBV20-1 and TRBJ2-5, with D possibly TRBD2 on 5 matching bases. Trimming cost V 3 bases and J 3 bases, with 14 bases left between them. This CDR3 has 14 residues. The germline gives CDR1 DFQATT, CDR2 SNEGSKA (reference sequence). Written as DNA, the CDR3 is TGCAGTGCTAGTGACGGGGAGAGAAAAGAGACCCAGTACTTC. Encoded protein: CSASDGERKETQYF.

J is TRBJ2-3 and V is TRBV9; 9 nucleotides align to TRBD2. Germline CDR1 SGDLS, CDR2 YYNGEE. Trimming cost V 2 bases and J 0 bases; bases outside gene matches: 4. CDR3 length equals 16 residues. Written as DNA, the CDR3 is TGTGCCAGCAGCGTGGTAGCGGGAGCCAGCACAGATACGCAGTATTTT. Residues: CASSVVAGASTDTQYF.